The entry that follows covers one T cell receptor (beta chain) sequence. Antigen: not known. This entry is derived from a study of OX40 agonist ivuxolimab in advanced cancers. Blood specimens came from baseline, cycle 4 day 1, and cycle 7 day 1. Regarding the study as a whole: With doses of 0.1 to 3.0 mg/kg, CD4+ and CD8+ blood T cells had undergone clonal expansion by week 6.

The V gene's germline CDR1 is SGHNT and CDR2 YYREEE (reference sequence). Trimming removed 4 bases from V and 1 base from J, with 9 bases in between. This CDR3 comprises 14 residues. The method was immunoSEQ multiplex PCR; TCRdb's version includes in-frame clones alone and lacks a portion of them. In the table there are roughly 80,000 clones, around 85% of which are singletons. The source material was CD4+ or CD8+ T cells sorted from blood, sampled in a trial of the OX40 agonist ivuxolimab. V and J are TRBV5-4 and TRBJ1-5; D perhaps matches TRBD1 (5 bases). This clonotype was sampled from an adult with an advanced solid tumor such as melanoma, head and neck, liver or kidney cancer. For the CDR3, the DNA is TGTGCCAGCAGCCCGGGGCAGAGCAATCAGCCCCAGCATTTT. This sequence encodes CASSPGQSNQPQHF.